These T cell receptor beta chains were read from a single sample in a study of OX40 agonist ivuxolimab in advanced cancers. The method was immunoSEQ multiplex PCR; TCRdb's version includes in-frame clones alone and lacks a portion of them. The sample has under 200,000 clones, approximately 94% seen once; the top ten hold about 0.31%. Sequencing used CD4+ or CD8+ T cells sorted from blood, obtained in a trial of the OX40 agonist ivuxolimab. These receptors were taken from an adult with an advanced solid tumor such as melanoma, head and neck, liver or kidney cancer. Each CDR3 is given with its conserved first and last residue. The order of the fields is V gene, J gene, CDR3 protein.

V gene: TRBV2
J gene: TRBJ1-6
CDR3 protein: CASRSASYNSPLHF

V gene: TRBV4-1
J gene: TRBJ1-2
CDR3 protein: CASSNLQGGNGYTF

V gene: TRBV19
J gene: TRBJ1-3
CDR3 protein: CASSPTTGRNTIYF

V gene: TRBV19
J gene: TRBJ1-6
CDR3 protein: CASSMGQGAGNSPLHF

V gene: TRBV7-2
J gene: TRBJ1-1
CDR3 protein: CASSPQGGRWTEAFF

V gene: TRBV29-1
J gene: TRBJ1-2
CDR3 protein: CSVEGHSVGRIGYTF

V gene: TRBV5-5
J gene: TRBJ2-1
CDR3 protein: CASTPLAGGYNEQFF

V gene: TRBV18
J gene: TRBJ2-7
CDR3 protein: CASSPDSYEQYF

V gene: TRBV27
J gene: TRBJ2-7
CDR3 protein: CASSSLVNFHEQYF

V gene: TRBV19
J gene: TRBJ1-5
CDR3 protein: CASSNRQGLNQPQHF

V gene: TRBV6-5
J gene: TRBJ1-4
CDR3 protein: CASSYGGHEKLFF

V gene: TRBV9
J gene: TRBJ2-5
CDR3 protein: CASTESGQQETQYF

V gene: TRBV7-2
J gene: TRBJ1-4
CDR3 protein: CASTFSSGKLFF

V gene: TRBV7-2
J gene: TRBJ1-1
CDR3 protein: CASSLGRGLNTEAFF

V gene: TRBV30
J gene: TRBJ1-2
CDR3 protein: CAWSVQQFGYTF

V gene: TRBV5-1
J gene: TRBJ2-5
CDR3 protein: CASSLSPTGGRAREETQYF

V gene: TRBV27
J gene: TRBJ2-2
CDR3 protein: CASSLWSENTGELFF

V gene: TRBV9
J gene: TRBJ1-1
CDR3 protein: CASTAWGGTEAFF

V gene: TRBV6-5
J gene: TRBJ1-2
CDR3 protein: CASTPGAPSRGYTF

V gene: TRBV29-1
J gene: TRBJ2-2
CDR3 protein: CSVESSGTRTGELFF

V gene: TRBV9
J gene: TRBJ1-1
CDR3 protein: CASRGGTGTATLNTEAFF

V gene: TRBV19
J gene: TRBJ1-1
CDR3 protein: CASSSHRVGNTEAFF

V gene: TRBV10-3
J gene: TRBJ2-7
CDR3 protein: CAISESGSGEGEQYF

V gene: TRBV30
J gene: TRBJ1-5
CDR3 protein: CAWSNLGRNNQPQHF

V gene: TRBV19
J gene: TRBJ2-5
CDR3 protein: CASSKFDQAQETQYF

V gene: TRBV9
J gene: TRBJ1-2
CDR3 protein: CASSSNGYTF

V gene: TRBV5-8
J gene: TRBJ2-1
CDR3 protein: CASNTPPRWSSGSYNEQFF

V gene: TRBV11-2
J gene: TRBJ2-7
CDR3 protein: CASSPTPWGASRSSYEQYF

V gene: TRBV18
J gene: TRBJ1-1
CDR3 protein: CASSPGLNTEAFF

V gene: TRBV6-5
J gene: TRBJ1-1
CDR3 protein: CASNRASRTEAFF

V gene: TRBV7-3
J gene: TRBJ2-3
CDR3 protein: CASSTRPTSGRALDTQYF

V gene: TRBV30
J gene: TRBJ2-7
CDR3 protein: CAWSDLRVYEQYF

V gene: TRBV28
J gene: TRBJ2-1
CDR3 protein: CASSFSRGGHSYNEQFF

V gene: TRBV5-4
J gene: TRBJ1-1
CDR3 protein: CASSRSEGVWTEAFF

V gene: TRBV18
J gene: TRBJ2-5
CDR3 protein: CASSPVSIQAGKGETQYF

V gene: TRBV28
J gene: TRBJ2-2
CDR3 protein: CASSSGQGALGPGELFF

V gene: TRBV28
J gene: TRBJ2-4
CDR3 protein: CASRNPGITSGRVGAKNIQYF

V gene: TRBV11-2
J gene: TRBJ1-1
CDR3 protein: CASSPELVRTEAFF

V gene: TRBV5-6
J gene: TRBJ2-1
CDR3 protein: CASSLVYYNEQFF

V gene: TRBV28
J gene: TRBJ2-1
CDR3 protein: CASSRTGTVYNEQFF

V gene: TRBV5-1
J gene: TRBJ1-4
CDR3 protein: CASSLGGPAANEKLFF